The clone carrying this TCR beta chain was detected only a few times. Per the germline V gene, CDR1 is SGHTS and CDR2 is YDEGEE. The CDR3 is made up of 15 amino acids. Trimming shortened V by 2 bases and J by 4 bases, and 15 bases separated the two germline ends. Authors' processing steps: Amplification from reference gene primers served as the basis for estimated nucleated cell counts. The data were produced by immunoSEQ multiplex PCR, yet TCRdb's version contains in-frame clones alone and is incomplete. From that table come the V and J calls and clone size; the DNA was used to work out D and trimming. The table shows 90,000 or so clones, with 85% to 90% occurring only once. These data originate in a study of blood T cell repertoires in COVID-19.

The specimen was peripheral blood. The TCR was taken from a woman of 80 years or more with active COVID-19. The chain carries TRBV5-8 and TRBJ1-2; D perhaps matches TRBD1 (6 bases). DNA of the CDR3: TGTGCCAGCAGCTTCTACGGCAGGGGATCCTATGGCTACACCTTC. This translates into CASSFYGRGSYGYTF.